The entry that follows covers one TCR beta chain sequence. Individuals who donated were healthy Caucasians from Russia aged roughly 6 to 100. It was about 10 milliliters of peripheral blood that were drawn from each donor. PBMCs, at least 6.5 million per sample, were isolated. The CDR3 runs to 16 residues. Losses at the gene ends were 6 bases for V and 1 base for J; bases not matched to a gene: 10. Looked up from germline, CDR1 is SGDLS and CDR2 is YYNGEE. This sample is part of a study of blood T cells in healthy people across ages. A J-beta primer mix and a sample-barcoded 5' primer were used in a second PCR of roughly 7 to 12 cycles. TCRdb fed the 5' RACE reads into MiXCR, producing one record per CDR3 protein. The sample holds over a million distinct CDR3 sequences, around 42% seen once.

The TCR originated in a woman aged 18 to 35 in good health. Sample: blood. The chain recombines TRBV9 with TRBJ2-1; 7 bases are shared with TRBD2. The CDR3, as DNA: TGTGCCAGCACACTAGCGAGGTCCGCTTCCTACAATGAGCAGTTCTTC. As protein: CASTLARSASYNEQFF.